The present T cell receptor (beta chain) was sequenced within a study of blood T cell repertoires in COVID-19. Study in general: PBMCs, B-cell-depleted T cells, or T cells were the source of the cDNA or gDNA that made up the material.

The participants were between roughly 18 and 89 years old and came from some 23 US areas. The study assigned cohorts using participant-reported clinical history. Per the study methods: Using reference gene primer amplification, nucleated cell counts were estimated. The repertoire was sequenced with immunoSEQ multiplex PCR; TCRdb's copy has only in-frame clones and lacks some. V, J and clone size are those of that table, while D and trimming were read from the DNA. The data show under 150,000 clones, 60% to 80% seen once. The TCR originated in a woman between 50 and 59 years old who had recovered from COVID-19. Sequencing was carried out using PBMCs or T cells enriched from blood (not recorded which).

As DNA, the CDR3 is TGTGCCAGCATTCATACCGGGACAGGATCCTACGAGCAGTACTTC. Its protein is CASIHTGTGSYEQYF. The chain employs TRBV28 and TRBJ2-7, with TRBD1 matching over 8 bases. This CDR3 comprises 15 residues. V was pared by 7 bases and J by 1 base, with 9 bases of the junction left unmatched. In germline, CDR1 is MDHEN, CDR2 SYDVKM.